These T cell receptor beta chains were read from a single sample in a study of shared clonotypes between healthy human individuals. TCRdb's copy holds only in-frame clones and misses some; the assay was immunoSEQ multiplex PCR. The sample includes 300,000 to 400,000 clones, over 75% of them seen just once. Source material: memory CD8+ T cells sorted from blood. All receptors derive from a man between 18 and 35 years old in good health. Both conserved end residues are part of each CDR3. D genes are given only for firm matches. Expanded clones are given a class, and other clones once, few, many or no size at all.

j_call | v_call | clone_size | d_call | cdr3_aa | cdr3_nt
TRBJ2-7 | TRBV6-1 | . | TRBD1 | CASTHGTDYEQYF | TGTGCCAGCACCCATGGGACAGACTACGAGCAGTACTTC
TRBJ1-1 | TRBV19 | . | . | CASSIVPTGNTEAFF | TGTGCCAGTAGTATAGTCCCGACAGGGAACACTGAAGCTTTCTTT
TRBJ2-7 | TRBV18 | once | . | CASSQNEQYF | TGTGCCAGCTCACAAAACGAGCAGTACTTC
TRBJ1-3 | TRBV5-1 | once | TRBD1 | CASSSDGTAGNTIYF | TGCGCCAGCAGCTCGGACGGGACAGCTGGAAACACCATATATTTT
TRBJ2-7 | TRBV27 | . | TRBD2 | CASSLFSSGDYEQYF | TGTGCCAGCAGTTTATTCTCTAGCGGGGACTACGAGCAGTACTTC
TRBJ2-3 | TRBV9 | . | TRBD2 | CASSVGPSGFTDTQYF | TGTGCCAGCAGCGTAGGTCCTAGCGGGTTCACAGATACGCAGTATTTT
TRBJ2-2 | TRBV13 | . | TRBD2 | CASSQAGDRNTGELFF | TGTGCCAGCAGCCAAGCGGGAGACCGTAACACCGGGGAGCTGTTTTTT
TRBJ1-2 | TRBV9 | . | . | CASSVGPGRSSNYGYTF | TGTGCCAGCAGCGTAGGTCCAGGGCGAAGCTCGAACTATGGCTACACCTTC
TRBJ2-1 | TRBV2 | . | TRBD2 | CASSGPSGSYNEQFF | TGTGCCAGCAGTGGGCCTAGCGGGTCCTACAATGAGCAGTTCTTC
TRBJ2-3 | TRBV27 | . | TRBD2 | CASSPRGAGPSTDTQYF | TGTGCCAGCAGTCCCCGGGGAGCGGGGCCTAGCACAGATACGCAGTATTTT
TRBJ2-7 | TRBV10-3 | . | TRBD1 | CAITPGETGNYEQYF | TGTGCCATCACCCCAGGGGAGACAGGGAACTACGAGCAGTACTTC
TRBJ2-2 | TRBV5-1 | . | TRBD1 | CASSKGSRGQGPAGELFF | TGCGCCAGCAGCAAAGGGAGTAGGGGACAGGGACCGGCCGGGGAGCTGTTTTTT
TRBJ1-5 | TRBV12-5 | . | . | CASGSPSSGGEPQHF | TGTGCTAGTGGTTCACCTAGTTCGGGAGGCGAGCCCCAGCATTTT
TRBJ1-1 | TRBV27 | many | . | CASGGFLGKDRAFF | TGTGCCAGCGGGGGTTTCCTTGGGAAAGACCGAGCTTTCTTT
TRBJ2-7 | TRBV4-3 | . | . | CASSRDLHYYEQYF | TGCGCCAGCAGCAGGGACCTCCACTATTACGAGCAGTACTTC
TRBJ1-1 | TRBV28 | once | . | CASSYRPLRSMNTEAFF | TGTGCCAGCAGCTACAGACCACTCCGATCTATGAACACTGAAGCTTTCTTT
TRBJ1-6 | TRBV4-3 | . | . | CASSQYPWSGPSWGYNSPLHF | TGCGCCAGCAGCCAATACCCGTGGTCAGGGCCTTCCTGGGGCTATAATTCACCCCTCCACTTT
TRBJ2-1 | TRBV9 | . | TRBD2 | CASSVALAGSINEQFF | TGTGCCAGCAGCGTAGCACTAGCGGGGAGTATCAATGAGCAGTTCTTC
TRBJ1-5 | TRBV30 | . | . | CAWSVGVGNQPQHF | TGTGCCTGGAGTGTAGGGGTCGGCAATCAGCCCCAGCATTTT
TRBJ1-6 | TRBV6-1 | . | . | CASSGRQYYSPLHF | TGTGCCAGCAGTGGCCGACAGTATTATTCACCCCTCCACTTT
TRBJ2-6 | TRBV19 | . | . | CASSIWGPPNVLTF | TGTGCCAGTAGTATTTGGGGTCCCCCTAACGTCCTGACTTTC
TRBJ2-1 | TRBV4-1 | . | TRBD2 | CASSPPGLAGLDEQFF | TGCGCCAGCAGCCCTCCGGGACTAGCGGGGCTCGATGAGCAGTTCTTC
TRBJ2-7 | TRBV9 | . | . | CASSVGGTTYEQYF | TGTGCCAGCAGCGTCGGTGGGACAACCTACGAGCAGTACTTC
TRBJ2-2 | TRBV6-6 | . | . | CAGARNSHTGELFF | TGTGCCGGGGCTCGTAACAGCCACACCGGGGAGCTGTTTTTT
TRBJ1-2 | TRBV5-6 | . | . | CASSFGQEPNYGYTF | TGTGCCAGCAGCTTCGGGCAGGAGCCTAACTATGGCTACACCTTC
TRBJ2-5 | TRBV30 | . | TRBD1 | CAWSEVTTLQGETQYF | TGTGCCTGGAGTGAGGTTACGACGTTACAGGGGGAGACCCAGTACTTC
TRBJ1-1 | TRBV6-1 | . | . | CASSEASRVNTEAFF | TGTGCCAGCAGTGAAGCTTCTCGGGTGAACACTGAAGCTTTCTTT
TRBJ2-5 | TRBV28 | . | . | CASSLLEETQYF | TGTGCCAGCAGTTTATTAGAAGAGACCCAGTACTTC
TRBJ2-2 | TRBV10-2 | . | . | CASSEPPRELFF | TGCGCCAGCAGTGAGCCCCCCAGGGAGCTGTTTTTT
TRBJ2-7 | TRBV27 | . | . | CASQERQSYEQYF | TGTGCCAGTCAAGAGAGGCAGAGCTACGAGCAGTACTTC
TRBJ1-1 | TRBV30 | . | . | CAWSTGHTEAFF | TGTGCCTGGAGCACCGGTCACACTGAAGCTTTCTTT
TRBJ2-7 | TRBV25-1 | . | . | CASSGGYEQYF | TGTGCCAGCAGTGGTGGCTACGAGCAGTACTTC
TRBJ2-1 | TRBV9 | . | TRBD1 | CASSKTGNEQFF | TGTGCCAGCAGCAAGACAGGGAATGAGCAGTTCTTC
TRBJ1-1 | TRBV7-9 | . | . | CASSLPEPLNTEAFF | TGTGCCAGCAGCCTCCCAGAGCCTTTGAACACTGAAGCTTTCTTT
TRBJ1-1 | TRBV29-1 | many | TRBD1 | CSVETGEGTEAFF | TGCAGCGTTGAGACAGGGGAAGGGACTGAAGCTTTCTTT
TRBJ2-1 | TRBV5-6 | . | . | CASSSGLYNEQFF | TGTGCCAGCAGCTCCGGACTATACAATGAGCAGTTCTTC
TRBJ2-7 | TRBV6-1 | once | . | CASSEYGSSYEQYF | TGTGCCAGCAGTGAATACGGGAGCTCCTACGAGCAGTACTTC
TRBJ1-2 | TRBV19 | . | TRBD1 | CASSEGQNGYTF | TGTGCCAGTAGTGAGGGACAGAACGGCTACACCTTC
TRBJ2-7 | TRBV2 | . | TRBD2 | CAKGGTRASYEQYF | TGTGCCAAGGGTGGGACTAGAGCCTCCTACGAGCAGTACTTC
TRBJ2-3 | TRBV25-1 | . | . | CASSVGVTDTQYF | TGTGCCAGCAGTGTGGGAGTCACAGATACGCAGTATTTT
TRBJ2-2 | TRBV4-3 | . | . | CASSQVPGNTGELFF | TGCGCCAGCAGCCAAGTCCCCGGGAACACCGGGGAGCTGTTTTTT
TRBJ2-5 | TRBV6-1 | . | . | CASSEDPEQEETQYF | TGTGCCAGCAGTGAGGACCCAGAGCAGGAGGAGACCCAGTACTTC
TRBJ2-5 | TRBV27 | . | . | CASSPTGTETQYF | TGTGCCAGCAGCCCGACGGGTACGGAGACCCAGTACTTC
TRBJ1-2 | TRBV2 | once | . | CASSEAAGTYYGYTF | TGTGCCAGCAGTGAAGCGGCAGGGACATACTATGGCTACACCTTC
TRBJ2-5 | TRBV10-1 | . | . | CASSESSDLQETQYF | TGCGCCAGCAGTGAGTCGAGCGATCTGCAAGAGACCCAGTACTTC